Listed below are T cell receptor beta chains from one sample, sequenced in a study of beta chain features in type 1 diabetes. Sequencing used immunoSEQ multiplex PCR; TCRdb keeps in-frame clones, though not all of them. The sample yields fewer than 350,000 clones, approximately 16% seen once. The material sequenced was naive CD4+ T cells from blood. The receptors stem from a man aged 18-30 years with type 1 diabetes. Each CDR3 is given with its conserved first and last residue. The D gene is left open where the match is weak. The size entry is marked missing in some rows and otherwise reads once, few, many or a size class.

length: 14; size: few; V: TRBV9; D: -; J: TRBJ1-2; CDR3: CASSVAPGDYGYTF; DNA: TGTGCCAGCAGCGTAGCCCCGGGGGACTATGGCTACACCTTC
length: 17; size: few; V: TRBV7-2; D: TRBD1; J: TRBJ2-4; CDR3: CASSSRDSPLAKNIQYF; DNA: TGTGCCAGCAGCTCAAGGGACAGCCCATTAGCCAAAAACATTCAGTACTTC
length: 13; size: few; V: TRBV29-1; D: TRBD1; J: TRBJ2-3; CDR3: CSVTGVLTDTQYF; DNA: TGCAGCGTGACAGGGGTCCTCACAGATACGCAGTATTTT
length: 16; size: -; V: TRBV1; D: -; J: TRBJ2-5; CDR3: CTSSQVRECRQETQYF; DNA: TGCACCAGCAGCCAAGTACGGGAGTGTCGGCAAGAGACCCAGTACTTC
length: 15; size: -; V: TRBV7-2; D: TRBD1; J: TRBJ1-5; CDR3: CASSLRTGGDQPQHF; DNA: TGTGCCAGCAGCCTTCGGACAGGGGGCGATCAGCCCCAGCATTTT
length: 13; size: few; V: TRBV7-2; D: -; J: TRBJ2-3; CDR3: CASSLLVGVGQYF; DNA: TGCGCCAGCAGCCTCCTGGTCGGGGTGGGGCAGTATTTT
length: 17; size: -; V: TRBV18; D: TRBD2; J: TRBJ2-3; CDR3: CASSPTSAGEYTDTQYF; DNA: TGTGCCAGCTCACCAACGTCAGCGGGAGAGTACACAGATACGCAGTATTTT
length: 14; size: -; V: TRBV7-9; D: -; J: TRBJ1-2; CDR3: CASSFRGSNYGYTF; DNA: TGTGCCAGCAGCTTCCGGGGGTCTAACTATGGCTACACCTTC
length: 17; size: -; V: TRBV27; D: TRBD2; J: TRBJ2-7; CDR3: CASSQRMGVAGFYEQYF; DNA: TGTGCCAGCAGTCAAAGGATGGGGGTAGCGGGGTTCTACGAGCAGTACTTC
length: 14; size: -; V: TRBV7-2; D: -; J: TRBJ2-3; CDR3: CASSLTVSRDTQYF; DNA: TGTGCCAGCAGCTTGACAGTTTCCCGAGATACGCAGTATTTT
length: 16; size: -; V: TRBV28; D: -; J: TRBJ1-5; CDR3: CASSLGHGPPGQPQHF; DNA: TGTGCCAGCAGTTTGGGGCATGGCCCCCCGGGTCAGCCCCAGCATTTT
length: 13; size: -; V: TRBV28; D: -; J: TRBJ2-5; CDR3: CASIPVGWETQYF; DNA: TGTGCCAGCATCCCCGTCGGTTGGGAGACCCAGTACTTC
length: 17; size: -; V: TRBV23-1; D: TRBD2; J: TRBJ2-1; CDR3: CASSPHWERESYNEQFF; DNA: TGCGCCAGCAGTCCTCACTGGGAGCGGGAATCCTACAATGAGCAGTTCTTC
length: 16; size: -; V: TRBV5-4; D: -; J: TRBJ2-6; CDR3: CASTTSRGSGANVLTF; DNA: TGTGCCAGCACCACCTCAAGGGGGTCTGGGGCCAACGTCCTGACTTTC
length: 13; size: -; V: TRBV5-1; D: -; J: TRBJ2-5; CDR3: CASTRGLQETQYF; DNA: TGCGCCAGCACCCGAGGACTTCAAGAGACCCAGTACTTC
length: 13; size: few; V: TRBV6-5; D: -; J: TRBJ2-7; CDR3: CASSRIPGDEQYF; DNA: TGTGCCAGCAGTCGCATCCCAGGGGACGAGCAGTACTTC
length: 13; size: few; V: TRBV2; D: TRBD2; J: TRBJ2-7; CDR3: CASSELGGYEQYF; DNA: TGTGCCAGCAGTGAATTGGGGGGGTACGAGCAGTACTTC
length: 15; size: few; V: TRBV5-1; D: -; J: TRBJ2-4; CDR3: CASRLTGSSKNIQYF; DNA: TGCGCCAGCCGTTTGACGGGGAGTTCCAAAAACATTCAGTACTTC
length: 16; size: few; V: TRBV7-2; D: TRBD2; J: TRBJ2-1; CDR3: CASSLSGGSSYNEQFF; DNA: TGTGCCAGCAGCTTATCCGGCGGGAGCTCCTACAATGAGCAGTTCTTC
length: 12; size: -; V: TRBV2; D: TRBD1; J: TRBJ1-2; CDR3: CASRLGTGSITF; DNA: TGTGCCAGCAGGCTAGGGACAGGGTCCATCACCTTC
length: 14; size: few; V: TRBV4-1; D: TRBD1; J: TRBJ1-2; CDR3: CASSPTGVNYGYTF; DNA: TGCGCCAGCAGCCCCACAGGGGTCAACTATGGCTACACCTTC
length: 16; size: -; V: TRBV28; D: TRBD2; J: TRBJ2-7; CDR3: CASSATPGTSSYEQYF; DNA: TGTGCCAGCAGTGCAACCCCCGGGACTAGTTCCTACGAGCAGTACTTC
length: 16; size: -; V: TRBV7-9; D: -; J: TRBJ2-7; CDR3: CASSNTLRHTVYEQYF; DNA: TGTGCCAGCAGCAACACCCTTAGACACACCGTCTACGAGCAGTACTTC
length: 14; size: -; V: TRBV14; D: TRBD1; J: TRBJ1-2; CDR3: CASSRDRANYGYTF; DNA: TGTGCCAGCAGCCGAGACAGGGCTAACTATGGCTACACCTTC
length: 15; size: -; V: TRBV6-5; D: -; J: TRBJ1-5; CDR3: CASSYSGRSNQPQHF; DNA: TGTGCCAGCAGTTACTCTGGCAGGAGCAATCAGCCCCAGCATTTT
length: 14; size: -; V: TRBV18; D: TRBD2; J: TRBJ2-3; CDR3: CASSPTSGRDTQYF; DNA: TGTGCCAGCTCACCGACTAGCGGGAGAGATACGCAGTATTTT
length: 14; size: -; V: TRBV28; D: -; J: TRBJ2-5; CDR3: CASSSPHGGETQYF; DNA: TGTGCCAGCAGTTCCCCCCATGGCGGAGAGACCCAGTACTTC
length: 16; size: -; V: TRBV4-3; D: TRBD2; J: TRBJ2-7; CDR3: CASSRIAGGLGGEQYF; DNA: TGCGCCAGCAGCCGAATAGCGGGGGGGCTAGGTGGAGAGCAGTACTTC
length: 12; size: once; V: TRBV30; D: TRBD1; J: TRBJ1-1; CDR3: CAWTGQGNEAFF; DNA: TGTGCCTGGACGGGACAGGGGAATGAAGCTTTCTTT
length: 13; size: -; V: TRBV6-5; D: -; J: TRBJ2-6; CDR3: CASRVSGANVLTF; DNA: TGTGCCAGTAGAGTGAGTGGGGCCAACGTCCTGACTTTC
length: 14; size: few; V: TRBV5-1; D: TRBD1; J: TRBJ2-7; CDR3: CASTGTASSYEQYF; DNA: TGCGCCAGCACCGGGACAGCTAGCTCCTACGAGCAGTACTTC
length: 15; size: few; V: TRBV11-2; D: TRBD1; J: TRBJ2-3; CDR3: CASSLVQGLSDTQYF; DNA: TGTGCCAGCAGCTTAGTACAGGGGCTGTCAGATACGCAGTATTTT
length: 15; size: few; V: TRBV6-5; D: -; J: TRBJ2-5; CDR3: CASSYSGPVGEAQYF; DNA: TGTGCCAGCAGTTACTCCGGGCCAGTTGGGGAGGCCCAGTACTTC
length: 15; size: few; V: TRBV9; D: -; J: TRBJ1-1; CDR3: CASSRDSYGNTEAFF; DNA: TGTGCCAGCAGCAGAGACTCTTATGGGAACACTGAAGCTTTCTTT
length: 15; size: -; V: TRBV2; D: -; J: TRBJ2-5; CDR3: CASSERAAAGKTQYF; DNA: TGTGCCAGCAGTGAAAGGGCAGCGGCGGGGAAGACCCAGTACTTC